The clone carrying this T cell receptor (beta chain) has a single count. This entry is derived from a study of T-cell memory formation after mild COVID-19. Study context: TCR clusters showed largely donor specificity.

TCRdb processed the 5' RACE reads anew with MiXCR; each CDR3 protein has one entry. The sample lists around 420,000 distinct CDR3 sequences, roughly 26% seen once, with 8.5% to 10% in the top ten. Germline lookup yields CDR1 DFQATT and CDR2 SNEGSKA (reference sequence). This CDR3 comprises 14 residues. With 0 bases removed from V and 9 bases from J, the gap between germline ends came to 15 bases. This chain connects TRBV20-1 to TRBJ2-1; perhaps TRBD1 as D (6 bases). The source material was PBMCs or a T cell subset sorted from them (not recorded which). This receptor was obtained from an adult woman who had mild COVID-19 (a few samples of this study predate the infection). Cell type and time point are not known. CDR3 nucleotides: TGCAGTGCTAGAGATTATGGCAGGGGCGTTGAGCAGTTCTTC. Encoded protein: CSARDYGRGVEQFF.